Listed below are T cell receptor beta chains from one sample, sequenced in a study of immune cell composition in non-small cell lung cancer. Assay: immunoSEQ multiplex PCR; the TCRdb copy retains only in-frame clones and omits some. Here the sample spans 1,500 to 2,000 clones, 70% to 80% being singletons. The sequenced material came from non-adjacent lung tissue. Source of these receptors: a human donor with non-small cell lung cancer. The CDR3 runs from the conserved cysteine through the conserved F or W. D genes are given only for firm matches. Clone size is shown for a subset of rows, as once, few, many or a class of expanded clone.

D	V	size	J	DNA	CDR3
TRBD1	TRBV15	-	TRBJ1-4	TGTGCCACCAGCAAGACCGGGACAGTTAATGAAAAACTGTTTTTT	CATSKTGTVNEKLFF
TRBD2	TRBV6-5	-	TRBJ2-7	TGTGCCAGCAGTTACCTAGCGGGAGATGCGCAGCAGTACTTC	CASSYLAGDAQQYF
-	TRBV5-4	-	TRBJ2-2	TGTGCCAGCAGCCCCACGACAGACACCGGGGAGCTGTTTTTT	CASSPTTDTGELFF
TRBD2	TRBV7-2	-	TRBJ2-7	TGTGCCAGCAGCTTAGACGTCCTGACTAGCGGGCTACAGTACTTC	CASSLDVLTSGLQYF
TRBD1	TRBV7-8	-	TRBJ1-1	TGTGCCAGCAGCTTAGGAAGGACAGGGCGGATGAACACTGAAGCTTTCTTT	CASSLGRTGRMNTEAFF
-	TRBV6-5	-	TRBJ2-2	TGTGCCAGCAGTCGACAGAACACCGGGGAGCTGTTTTTT	CASSRQNTGELFF
-	TRBV1	-	TRBJ1-2	TGCACCAGCAGCCAAGCAGGGGATATGTCTTATGGCTACACCTTC	CTSSQAGDMSYGYTF
TRBD1	TRBV6-5	-	TRBJ1-2	TGTGCCAGCACCCGGGGACAGGGGGGCTATGGCTACACCTTC	CASTRGQGGYGYTF
-	TRBV5-1	once	TRBJ1-3	TGCGCCAGCAGCTTGGGGGGGCCTGAGGCTGGAAACACCATATATTTT	CASSLGGPEAGNTIYF
-	TRBV19	-	TRBJ2-6	TGTGCCAGTAGCCAGGGGACTGGGGCCAACGTCCTGACTTTC	CASSQGTGANVLTF
TRBD2	TRBV28	-	TRBJ2-1	TGTGCCAGCAGTTTATCCTTAGGGACTAGCGGGTACAATGAGCAGTTCTTC	CASSLSLGTSGYNEQFF
-	TRBV30	-	TRBJ1-5	TGTGCCTGGAAGAAACCCGACAACGACAATCAGCCCCAGCATTTT	CAWKKPDNDNQPQHF
-	TRBV5-6	-	TRBJ2-1	TGTGCCAGCAGCTTGTGGCCGCTCAATGAGCAGTTCTTC	CASSLWPLNEQFF
-	TRBV25-1	-	TRBJ1-6	TGTGCCAGCAGTAAGACAGTAGAAATTCAACCCCTCCACTTT	CASSKTVEIQPLHF
-	TRBV18	-	TRBJ2-7	TGTGCCAGCTCACCAAACCCCAGCTCCTACGAGCAGTACTTC	CASSPNPSSYEQYF
TRBD1	TRBV29-1	-	TRBJ2-2	TGCAGCGTGAGGACAGGGGCCAGCCGGTGGACCGGGGAGCTGTTTTTT	CSVRTGASRWTGELFF
-	TRBV5-1	-	TRBJ2-5	TGCGCCAGCAGCTTGGAGGCGGGGCTGACCCAGTACTTC	CASSLEAGLTQYF
TRBD1	TRBV19	-	TRBJ1-2	TGTGCCAGTAGTAGCGGGACAGGGGTTGTCTATGGCTACACCTTC	CASSSGTGVVYGYTF